One and the same sample provided the 25 T cell receptor beta chains below, sequenced in a study of blood T cells in healthy people across ages. Combining a sample-barcoded 5' primer with a J-beta primer mix, a second PCR ran for roughly 7 to 11 cycles. One entry per CDR3 protein, called by TCRdb with MiXCR from the 5' RACE reads. The sample holds 780,000 or so distinct CDR3 sequences, just under 25% seen once. The sample also formed part of further work on T cells of mothers and their children.

The sample taken for sequencing was blood. The source of these receptors is a boy aged 5 to 17 in good health.

This clonotype was found a few times. This CDR3 is CASSPGTVPEAFF. CDR3 nucleotides: TGTGCCAGCAGTCCCGGGACAGTTCCTGAAGCTTTCTTT. The chain is built from TRBV12-3 or TRBV12-4 and TRBJ1-1, with 7 bases that match TRBD1. CDR3 length: 13 amino acids. The ends lost 5 bases at V and 6 bases at J; junction bases unmatched: 6.

This rearrangement joins TRBV6-5 to TRBJ2-2; the match to TRBD2 covers 13 bases. Germline V gene lookup returns CDR1 MNHEY and CDR2 SVGAGI. This CDR3 is 15 amino acids long. V dropped 6 bases and J dropped 7; count of bases not matched to a gene: 5. The CDR3 nucleotides are TGTGCCAGCAGGGGACTAGCGGGAAACTTCGGGGAGCTGTTTTTT. It yields the protein CASRGLAGNFGELFF.

The chain couples TRBV5-6 to TRBJ1-1, with D possibly matching TRBD1 (5 bases). CDR1 is SGHDT and CDR2 is YYEEEE in the germline V gene. The V end lost 1 base, the J end lost 4 bases, and 11 bases lay between the germline ends. The CDR3 runs to 14 residues. CDR3 amino acids: CASSLWGLGTEAFF. CDR3 bases: TGTGCCAGCAGCTTGTGGGGGTTGGGCACTGAAGCTTTCTTT.

V gene TRBV7-9 combines with J gene TRBJ2-5, with D possibly being TRBD1 (5 bases). TRBJ2-1 matches the DNA end more closely, so the J call is doubtful. The CDR3 runs to 15 residues. Looked up from germline, CDR1 is SEHNR and CDR2 is FQNEAQ (reference sequence). The CDR3 spells CATNDPTGPNNEQFF. The CDR3 DNA is TGTGCCACCAACGATCCTACAGGCCCCAACAATGAGCAGTTCTTC.

This CDR3 reads CASSLSTGEKLFF. CDR3 nucleotide sequence: TGTGCCAGCTCCCTTTCAACCGGGGAAAAACTGTTTTTT. This chain uses TRBV18 with TRBJ1-4, with unresolved D. CDR1 is KGHSH and CDR2 is LQKENI in the germline V gene. The CDR3 loop spans 13 amino acids. The V and J ends lost 6 bases and 8 bases respectively, with 13 bases between them.

This clonotype was seen ten or more times. V usage is TRBV9 and J usage is TRBJ2-1; TRBD2 agrees at 11 bases. The CDR3 has 16 amino acids. V was pared by 0 bases and J by 8 bases, with 7 bases of the junction left unmatched. CDR1 and CDR2 from the germline V gene are SGDLS and YYNGEE. The CDR3 region is CASSVGGLAEYYEQFF. The CDR3 nucleotides read TGTGCCAGCAGCGTAGGGGGACTAGCGGAGTATTATGAGCAGTTCTTC.

The sample holds a few counts of this clonotype. The CDR3 nucleotides are TGCGCCAGCAGCCGCACGCCGGGGGACAATGAGCAGTTCTTC. Its protein product is CASSRTPGDNEQFF. This chain uses TRBV5-1 with TRBJ2-1, with D possibly TRBD2 on 6 matching bases. The CDR3 is made up of 14 amino acids. Germline V gene lookup returns CDR1 SGHRS and CDR2 YFSETQ. V gave up 4 bases and J gave up 5 bases, with 13 bases separating them.

This clonotype was seen more than once but under ten times. The rearrangement links TRBV4-3 to TRBJ2-3; TRBD2 aligns across 8 bases. The CDR3 contains 17 residues. V lost 4 bases to trimming and J lost 2 bases; unmatched junction nucleotides: 11. Per the germline V gene, CDR1 is LGHNA and CDR2 is YSLEER. The CDR3 protein is CASSRDWVAGNTDTQYF. The CDR3 bases are TGCGCCAGCAGCCGAGACTGGGTAGCGGGGAACACAGATACGCAGTATTTT.

This clonotype occurred a few times. At one end, the junction sequence differs from germline, possibly due to a read error. The chain links TRBV28 to TRBJ2-7, with TRBD2 matching over 9 bases. The CDR3 length is 15 residues. Germline CDR1 is MDHEN and CDR2 is SYDVKM. CDR3 region: CASSPYSGSSCEQYF. CDR3 bases: TGTGCCAGCAGTCCGTATAGCGGGAGCTCCTGCGAGCAGTACTTC. Using reference TRBV28 and TRBJ2-7 for the parts outside the CDR3, the full variable domain is DVKVTQSSRYLVKRTGEKVFLECVQDMDHENMFWYRQDPGLGLRLIYFSYDVKMKEKGDIPEGYSVSREKKERFSLILESASTNQTSMYLCASSPYSGSSCEQYFGPGTRLTVT.

This clonotype was seen a handful of times. The rearrangement joins TRBV7-2 to TRBJ1-6; D is ambiguous. This CDR3 is 15 amino acids long. Trimming took off 5 bases at V and 2 bases at J, with 10 bases between the two ends. CDR1 SGHTA and CDR2 FQGNSA come from the germline V gene. This CDR3 is CASSLIGAYNSPLHF. CDR3 coding DNA: TGTGCCAGCAGCCTCATTGGGGCCTATAATTCACCCCTCCACTTT.

This clonotype was observed many times. The gene calls are TRBV20-1 and TRBJ2-5; 10 bases line up with TRBD2. This CDR3 contains 14 residues. V shed 5 bases and J 11 bases; nucleotides not matched to a gene: 14. Germline CDR1 DFQATT, CDR2 SNEGSKA (reference sequence). This CDR3 is CSAVGAGGQWEQYF. The CDR3 DNA reads as TGCAGTGCTGTCGGAGCGGGAGGGCAATGGGAGCAGTACTTC.

This rearrangement joins TRBV15 to TRBJ1-1; unclear D gene. The length of the CDR3 is 15 residues. Germline-derived CDR1 and CDR2 are LNHNV and YYDKDF (reference sequence). The V end was cut by 0 bases, the J end by 5 bases, with 13 bases between. The CDR3 nucleotides read TGTGCCACCAGCAGAGATTTGGGCAGGCGGACTGAAGCTTTCTTT. This sequence encodes CATSRDLGRRTEAFF. The complete variable domain, with remaining parts taken from reference TRBV15 and TRBJ1-1, reads DAMVIQNPRYQVTQFGKPVTLSCSQTLNHNVMYWYQQKSSQAPKLLFHYYDKDFNNEADTPDNFQSRRPNTSFCFLDIRSPGLGDTAMYLCATSRDLGRRTEAFFGQGTRLTVV.

The chain combines TRBV11-2 with TRBJ2-5; possibly TRBD2 for D (5 bases). CDR1 SGHAT and CDR2 FQNNGV come from the germline V gene. V dropped 1 base and J dropped 1 base, with 10 bases sitting between them. The CDR3 loop spans 15 amino acids. Written as DNA, the CDR3 is TGTGCCAGCAGCTTAGTAGGCGGGTTCCAAGAGACCCAGTACTTC. Its translation is CASSLVGGFQETQYF.

This clonotype was picked up a small number of times. This chain uses TRBV5-8 with TRBJ2-3, with TRBD2 matching 12 bases. J gave up 6 bases and V 4 bases, and 9 bases lay outside the gene matches. The length of the CDR3 is 16 residues. Germline V gene lookup returns CDR1 SGHTS and CDR2 YDEGEE. CDR3 DNA sequence: TGTGCCAGCAGCCTGACTAGCGGGAGACAATGGGATACGCAGTATTTT. This sequence encodes CASSLTSGRQWDTQYF.

This chain joins TRBV7-2 and TRBJ2-3, with D maybe TRBD1 (5 bases). There are 14 residues in the CDR3. Between the trimmed V and J ends, which lost 2 bases and 6 bases, there was a span of 12 bases. Per the germline V gene, CDR1 is SGHTA and CDR2 is FQGNSA. CDR3 residues: CASSLRGLEDTQYF. Here the CDR3 DNA reads TGTGCCAGCAGCTTAAGGGGATTGGAGGATACGCAGTATTTT. The full variable domain, its missing parts supplied by reference TRBV7-2 and TRBJ2-3, is GAGVSQSPSNKVTEKGKDVELRCDPISGHTALYWYRQSLGQGLEFLIYFQGNSAPDKSGLPSDRFSAERTGGSVSTLTIQRTQQEDSAVYLCASSLRGLEDTQYFGPGTRLTVL.

The chain joins TRBV7-3 to TRBJ2-5; TRBD1 agrees at 9 bases. This CDR3 has 14 residues. V lost 5 bases to trimming and J lost 4 bases; unmatched junction nucleotides: 5. Germline V CDR1 and CDR2: SGHTA, FQGTGA. In nucleotides, the CDR3 is TGTGCCAGCAGCGCGACAGGGGGAGGAGAGACCCAGTACTTC. This encodes CASSATGGGETQYF. Combining the CDR3 with reference TRBV7-3 and TRBJ2-5 gives the whole variable domain GAGVSQTPSNKVTEKGKYVELRCDPISGHTALYWYRQSLGQGPEFLIYFQGTGAADDSGLPNDRFFAVRPEGSVSTLKIQRTERGDSAVYLCASSATGGGETQYFGPGTRLLVL.

A few counts support this clonotype. The rearrangement joins TRBV6-5 to TRBJ2-3, with D unresolved. CDR1 is MNHEY, CDR2 SVGAGI, per germline. The CDR3 runs to 13 residues. V gave up 5 bases and J gave up 6 bases, with 12 bases separating them. CDR3 nucleotide sequence: TGTGCCAGCAGTCAAAGTCCGTCGGATACGCAGTATTTT. Protein product: CASSQSPSDTQYF.

The chain combines TRBV6-2 or TRBV6-3 with TRBJ1-6; D possibly corresponds to TRBD1 (6 bases). The CDR3 is 12 residues long. Germline assignment: CDR1 MNHEY and CDR2 SVGEGT. Trimming cost V 4 bases and J 16 bases, with 14 bases left between them. The CDR3, as DNA: TGTGCCAGCAGTTCCTTACAGGGACAACTCCACTTT. It encodes CASSSLQGQLHF.

This clonotype was seen a few times. The chain is built from TRBV5-1 and TRBJ2-5, with 12 bases that match TRBD2. The CDR3 spans 15 residues. J lost 4 bases, V lost 4 bases, and 5 bases had no gene match. From germline, CDR1 is SGHRS and CDR2 YFSETQ. In nucleotides, the CDR3 is TGCGCCAGCAGCCGACTAGCGGGGGCCGGAGAGACCCAGTACTTC. Its translation is CASSRLAGAGETQYF.

The chain uses TRBV24-1 and TRBJ2-3; D is unresolved. Germline values: CDR1 KGHDR, CDR2 SFDVKD. This CDR3 region has 12 residues. Trimming took 0 bases from V and 6 from J, leaving 3 bases between them. CDR3 in amino acids: CATSDLRDTQYF. In DNA form, the CDR3 reads TGTGCCACCAGTGATTTGAGGGATACGCAGTATTTT.

This clonotype turned up a few times. The rearrangement links TRBV25-1 to TRBJ2-7, with 8 bases fitting TRBD2. Germline CDR1 reads MGHDK; CDR2 reads SYGVNS. V was clipped by 5 bases and J by 4 bases; unmatched bases: 10. The CDR3 has 15 amino acids. The CDR3 spells CASSRYAGGVYEQYF. The CDR3 DNA reads TGTGCCAGCAGTAGGTACGCGGGAGGCGTATACGAGCAGTACTTC.

The CDR3: CASNSWTEHNEQFF. The CDR3 DNA is TGTGCCAGCAATAGTTGGACAGAGCACAATGAGCAGTTCTTC. V is TRBV6-2 or TRBV6-3 and J is TRBJ2-1; possible D gene TRBD1, 6 bases. This CDR3 comprises 14 residues. CDR1 is MNHEY and CDR2 is SVGEGT in the germline V gene. V lost 7 bases and J lost 5, with 15 bases in between.

The chain's CDR3 is CASSAQGRGEKLFF. In DNA form, the CDR3 reads TGTGCCAGCAGCGCTCAGGGTCGGGGTGAAAAACTGTTTTTT. V usage is TRBV7-9 and J usage is TRBJ1-4; D is perhaps TRBD1 (5 bases). Trimming stripped 5 bases from V and 7 bases from J, with 14 bases between. This CDR3 is built from 14 residues. Germline values: CDR1 SEHNR, CDR2 FQNEAQ (reference sequence).

In its sample, this clonotype was seen once. This chain joins TRBV5-1 and TRBJ2-3; 7 nucleotides line up with TRBD2. Germline trimming cut 3 bases from V and 0 bases from J; bases unmatched to any gene: 10. Germline CDR1 SGHRS, CDR2 YFSETQ. CDR3 length equals 17 residues. The CDR3, as DNA: TGCGCCAGCAGCTGGAATATAGCGGGCGGTAGCACAGATACGCAGTATTTT. It encodes CASSWNIAGGSTDTQYF.

The chain carries TRBV6-1 and TRBJ1-6, with 11 bases fitting TRBD1. J was trimmed by 1 base and V by 7 bases; bases with no gene match: 6. CDR1 and CDR2 from the germline V gene are MNHNS and SASEGT. The CDR3 covers 17 residues. CDR3 coding DNA: TGTGCCAGCACCTGGACAGGGGGCGATTCCTATAATTCACCCCTCCACTTT. Residues: CASTWTGGDSYNSPLHF.